These 10 T cell receptor beta chains came from one sample sequenced in a study of blood T cell repertoires in COVID-19. Using immunoSEQ multiplex PCR, the repertoire was profiled, and TCRdb retains in-frame clones only, with some absent. The sample consists of under 60,000 clones, less than 85% of them appearing once. The sample taken for sequencing was peripheral blood. The source of these receptors is a human donor in a cohort sampled during active COVID-19.

This clone came up once. The chain employs TRBV7-2 and TRBJ2-7; D gene unclear. The CDR3 consists of 12 residues. Deletions cut 4 bases from V and 7 bases from J, with 11 bases between. Germline loops: CDR1 SGHTA, CDR2 FQGNSA. CDR3 nucleotide sequence: TGTGCCAGCAGCTCCCGATCCAGGGAGCAGTACTTC. Residues: CASSSRSREQYF.

This clone has just a few counts. This sequence joins TRBV5-6 and TRBJ2-1; TRBD2 matches 10 bases. Germline V gives CDR1 SGHDT, CDR2 YYEEEE. V lost 0 bases, J lost 6 bases, and 3 bases stayed unmatched. The CDR3 length is 15 residues. The CDR3 is CASSLVSGGSNEQFF. Written as DNA, the CDR3 is TGTGCCAGCAGCTTGGTTAGCGGGGGGAGCAATGAGCAGTTCTTC.

The rearrangement uses TRBV28 and TRBJ1-4, with 7 bases that match TRBD1. CDR3 length: 13 amino acids. V shed 2 bases, J shed 6 bases, and the junction held 0 bases outside the gene matches. The germline gives CDR1 MDHEN, CDR2 SYDVKM. The CDR3 DNA is TGTGCCAGCAGTTTAACAGGGGATGAAAAACTGTTTTTT. Translated, it gives CASSLTGDEKLFF. Combining the CDR3 with reference TRBV28 and TRBJ1-4 gives the whole variable domain DVKVTQSSRYLVKRTGEKVFLECVQDMDHENMFWYRQDPGLGLRLIYFSYDVKMKEKGDIPEGYSVSREKKERFSLILESASTNQTSMYLCASSLTGDEKLFFGSGTQLSVL.

This clone was seen only once. The genes are TRBV6-5 and TRBJ2-2; 9 positions agree with TRBD1. The CDR3 contains 16 residues. Germline CDR1 is MNHEY and CDR2 is SVGAGI. V dropped 4 bases and J dropped 1; count of bases not matched to a gene: 4. The CDR3 bases are TGTGCCAGCAGTTCCTTGACAGGGGGGAACACCGGGGAGCTGTTTTTT. Amino acids: CASSSLTGGNTGELFF.

CDR3 residues: CASSTDRTTNSPLHF. CDR3 in DNA: TGTGCCAGCAGCACGGACAGGACTACTAATTCACCCCTCCACTTT. The chain carries TRBV7-2 and TRBJ1-6; 7 bases match TRBD1. V was clipped by 5 bases and J by 6 bases; unmatched bases: 7. The CDR3 runs 15 residues. Per germline, CDR1 SGHTA and CDR2 FQGNSA.

This clone was found a few times. V gene TRBV9 combines with J gene TRBJ2-5, with 8 bases matching TRBD1. The junction had 3 bases not matched to a gene; V was cut back by 4 bases and J by 4 bases. This CDR3 is built from 13 residues. Germline values: CDR1 SGDLS, CDR2 YYNGEE. CDR3 coding DNA: TGTGCCAGCAGCAAACAGGGGGTAGAGACCCAGTACTTC. The encoded protein is CASSKQGVETQYF.

The V gene is TRBV27, the J gene TRBJ2-7; maybe TRBD1 (5 bases). The germline V and J ends were trimmed by 6 bases and 6 bases, with 9 bases remaining between them. Germline values: CDR1 MNHEY, CDR2 SMNVEV (reference sequence). This CDR3 has 11 residues. CDR3 DNA sequence: TGTGCCAGCAGAATAAGGGGCGAGCAGTACTTC. It is translated as CASRIRGEQYF.

This clone was recorded a few times. The chain links TRBV6-5 to TRBJ1-6; D uncertain. The CDR3 is 16 amino acids. Germline V lookup: CDR1 MNHEY, CDR2 SVGAGI. Trimming cost V 2 bases and J 7 bases, with 15 bases left between them. The CDR3 region has the DNA TGTGCCAGCAGTTACCGGCCCGGCTCGGAGAATTCACCCCTCCACTTT. Protein product: CASSYRPGSENSPLHF.

The chain has TRBV19 and TRBJ1-6, with no clear D. Trimming cost V 2 bases and J 0 bases, with 5 bases left between them. This CDR3 is 15 amino acids long. Germline-derived CDR1 and CDR2 are LNHDA and SQIVND (reference sequence). In nucleotides, the CDR3 is TGTGCCAGTAGTATACGACACTCCTATAATTCACCCCTCCACTTT. Translation: CASSIRHSYNSPLHF.

This clone appeared a few times. V gene TRBV5-6 combines with J gene TRBJ2-1, with TRBD2 matching 8 bases. The CDR3 extends over 17 amino acids. From germline, CDR1 is SGHDT and CDR2 YYEEEE. V trimming: 0 bases; J trimming: 3 bases; junction bases outside the gene matches: 8. In DNA form, the CDR3 reads TGTGCCAGCAGCTTGGCCCTAACTAGCGGCCACTACAATGAGCAGTTCTTC. Amino acid sequence: CASSLALTSGHYNEQFF.